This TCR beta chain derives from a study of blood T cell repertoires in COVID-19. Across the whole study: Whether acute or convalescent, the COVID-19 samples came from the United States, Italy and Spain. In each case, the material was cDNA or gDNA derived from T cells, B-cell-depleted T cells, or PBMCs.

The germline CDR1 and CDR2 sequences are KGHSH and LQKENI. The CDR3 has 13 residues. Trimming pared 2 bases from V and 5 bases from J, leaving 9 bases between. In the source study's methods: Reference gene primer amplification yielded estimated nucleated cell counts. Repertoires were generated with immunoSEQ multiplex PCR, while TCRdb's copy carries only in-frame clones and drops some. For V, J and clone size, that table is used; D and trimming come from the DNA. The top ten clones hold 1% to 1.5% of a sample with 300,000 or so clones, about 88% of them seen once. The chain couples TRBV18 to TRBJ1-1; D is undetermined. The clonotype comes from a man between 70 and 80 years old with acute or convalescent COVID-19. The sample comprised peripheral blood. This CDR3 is CASSPSEATEAFF. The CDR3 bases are TGTGCCAGCTCACCAAGCGAGGCGACTGAAGCTTTCTTT.